The rows below give T cell receptor beta chains drawn from one sample of a study of identical twins. Using its own MiXCR run on the 5' RACE reads, TCRdb lists one record per CDR3 protein. The data hold around 280,000 distinct CDR3 sequences, with roughly 8.6% observed a single time. The data also belong to a second study, concerning yellow fever vaccine responses in identical twins.

Sequenced sample: memory (CD45RO+) T cells sorted from blood. The receptors were sampled from a woman younger than 35 in good health. The CDR3 runs from the conserved cysteine through the conserved F or W. D genes are given only for firm matches. The size field is filled for only some rows; it gives once, few, many or a size class.

V	D	size	J	DNA	CDR3
TRBV12-3/TRBV12-4	TRBD1	many	TRBJ1-2	TGTGCCAGCCTTCGGGGGCAGGGGGCCTTAAACTATGGCTACACCTTC	CASLRGQGALNYGYTF
TRBV12-3/TRBV12-4	TRBD1	many	TRBJ1-6	TGTGCCAGCAGTTATCCGCGGACAGGGCGGAATTCACCCCTCCACTTT	CASSYPRTGRNSPLHF
TRBV20-1	TRBD1	many	TRBJ1-5	TGCAGTGCTAGATGGCCAGGGGGCCCCAATCAGCCCCAGCATTTT	CSARWPGGPNQPQHF
TRBV5-5	NA	few	TRBJ2-1	TGTGCCAGCAGCTTGTTCCTCTCCTACAATGAGCAGTTCTTC	CASSLFLSYNEQFF
TRBV5-1	NA	few	TRBJ2-2	TGCGCCAGCAGCCTGGATGGTCAGGGGATGGGGACCGGGGAGCTGTTTTTT	CASSLDGQGMGTGELFF
TRBV3-1	NA	many	TRBJ1-4	TGTGCCAGCAGCCAAGGGACAGTTATTAATGAAAAACTGTTTTTT	CASSQGTVINEKLFF
TRBV10-2	NA	many	TRBJ2-3	TGCGCCAGCAGCCAAAGACTAGTGGCAGATACGCAGTATTTT	CASSQRLVADTQYF
TRBV15	TRBD1	few	TRBJ2-5	TGTGCCACCAGCTTTGGGACAGGGGATCAAGAGACCCAGTACTTC	CATSFGTGDQETQYF
TRBV12-3/TRBV12-4	NA	many	TRBJ1-2	TGTGCCAGCAGCCGGGGACCAGTCTATGGCTACACCTTC	CASSRGPVYGYTF
TRBV10-3	NA	many	TRBJ2-5	TGTGCCATCAGTGAAGTCAGGGAAGAGACCCAGTACTTC	CAISEVREETQYF
TRBV3-1	TRBD2	many	TRBJ2-3	TGTGCCAGCAGCCAAGATCTGACTAGCGGGACGACAGATACGCAGTATTTT	CASSQDLTSGTTDTQYF
TRBV7-8	TRBD1	NA	TRBJ2-7	TGTGCCAGCAGCTCAGTTGGACAGGGTCCCTACGAGCAGTACTTC	CASSSVGQGPYEQYF
TRBV6-4	NA	few	TRBJ2-3	TGTGCCAGCAGTGTAGACCACACAGATACGCAGTATTTT	CASSVDHTDTQYF
TRBV12-3/TRBV12-4	NA	many	TRBJ1-6	TGTGCCAGCAGTTTGGGGGCGCCTTCACCCCTCCACTTT	CASSLGAPSPLHF